This entry lists 8 T cell receptor beta chains sequenced from one sample in a study of blood T cells in healthy people across ages (dated by TCRdb to 2013 to 2016). The library was produced with 5' RACE. TCRdb names Illumina HiSeq 2500 as the instrument used. A second PCR of about 6 to 11 cycles was run with a J-beta primer mix and a sample-barcoded 5' primer. The public reads were run again by TCRdb, first through fastp at Q25 and then through MiXCR, and only productive beta chains were kept. Rows with one shared CDR3 protein collapse into an entry with the most common genes and DNA. In this sample the table shows approximately 800,000 distinct CDR3 sequences, 25% of which occur a single time. The leading ten clones occupy 3% to 4.5% of the sample. The data were also submitted as part of a second study, on T cells of mothers and their children.

The sequenced sample was blood. The receptors stem from a boy younger than 18 in good health.

This clonotype was observed a handful of times. This chain uses TRBV7-8 with TRBJ2-7; D is unclear. CDR3 length: 13 residues. Germline V gene lookup returns CDR1 SGHVS and CDR2 FQNEAQ. V gave up 1 base and J gave up 2 bases, with 6 bases separating them. CDR3 loop: CASSLDQTYEQYF. As DNA, the CDR3 is TGTGCCAGCAGCTTAGATCAGACCTACGAGCAGTACTTC. The full variable domain, rest sourced from reference TRBV7-8 and TRBJ2-7, is GAGVSQSPRYKVAKRGQDVALRCDPISGHVSLFWYQQALGQGPEFLTYFQNEAQLDKSGLPSDRFFAERPEGSVSTLKIQRTQQEDSAVYLCASSLDQTYEQYFGPGTRLTVT.

This clonotype occurred a few times. The J gene is TRBJ1-4, the V gene TRBV7-6; D gene uncertain. Germline V gives CDR1 SGHVS, CDR2 FNYEAQ. V shed 5 bases and J shed 7 bases, with 20 bases lying between them. The CDR3 covers 16 residues. CDR3 loop: CASSPTLELRAEKLFF. In DNA form, the CDR3 reads TGTGCCAGCAGCCCGACCCTTGAACTCCGGGCTGAAAAACTGTTTTTT.

This clonotype was observed a few times. Germline and junction disagree at one end, which may indicate a read error. The chain combines TRBV2 with TRBJ2-1, with 8 bases aligning to TRBD1. CDR3 length: 17 amino acids. Germline assignment: CDR1 SNHLY and CDR2 FYNNEI. Here the CDR3 DNA reads TGTACCAGCAGTCCTTTCAGGCCGGGACAGGCAAAGGATGAGCAGTTCTTC. Protein: CTSSPFRPGQAKDEQFF.

The sample holds a few counts of this clonotype. The chain combines TRBV7-3 with TRBJ2-6; D may be TRBD1 or TRBD2 (5 bases each). V dropped 3 bases and J dropped 0 bases, with 12 bases sitting between them. Germline V gene lookup returns CDR1 SGHTA and CDR2 FQGTGA. CDR3 size: 17 residues. CDR3 bases: TGTGCCAGCAGCTTCACGGGGCATAGCTCTGGGGCCAACGTCCTGACTTTC. This codes for CASSFTGHSSGANVLTF.

Worth noting for this clonotype: One junction end does not reproduce the germline sequence, and a read error may be involved. This chain uses TRBV20-1 with TRBJ2-1, with D perhaps matching TRBD1 or TRBD2 (5 bases each). The CDR3 contains 14 residues. Looked up from germline, CDR1 is DFQATT and CDR2 is SNEGSKA (reference sequence). The DNA for the CDR3 is TGCAGTGGGGACCGGGATTCTGACTACAATGAGCAGCTCTTC. This encodes CSGDRDSDYNEQLF.

This clonotype turned up a few times. The chain carries TRBV6-5 and TRBJ2-1, with 7 bases lining up with TRBD2. CDR1 and CDR2 from the germline V gene are MNHEY and SVGAGI. V was pared by 9 bases and J by 7 bases, with 9 bases of the junction left unmatched. The CDR3 length is 13 residues. Written as DNA, the CDR3 is TGTGCCAGTGGGAGGGACCGGACGAATGAGCAGTTCTTC. Amino acids: CASGRDRTNEQFF.

The genes are TRBV9 and TRBJ2-5, with TRBD2 identical over 7 bases. With 2 bases clipped from V and 5 bases from J, the junction kept 12 bases outside the gene matches. This CDR3 region has 16 residues. Germline CDR1 and CDR2: SGDLS and YYNGEE. The CDR3 loop is CASSVGGGPKGETQYF. As DNA, the CDR3 is TGTGCCAGCAGCGTGGGGGGAGGGCCCAAGGGTGAGACCCAGTACTTC.

The rearrangement links TRBV4-3 to TRBJ2-1, with D unresolved. From germline, CDR1 is LGHNA and CDR2 YSLEER. V was shortened by 2 bases and J by 8 bases, with 10 bases between the two germline ends. The CDR3 is made up of 13 amino acids. CDR3 sequence: CASSQIGGHEQFF. In DNA, the CDR3 is TGCGCCAGCAGCCAAATTGGTGGGCATGAGCAGTTCTTC.